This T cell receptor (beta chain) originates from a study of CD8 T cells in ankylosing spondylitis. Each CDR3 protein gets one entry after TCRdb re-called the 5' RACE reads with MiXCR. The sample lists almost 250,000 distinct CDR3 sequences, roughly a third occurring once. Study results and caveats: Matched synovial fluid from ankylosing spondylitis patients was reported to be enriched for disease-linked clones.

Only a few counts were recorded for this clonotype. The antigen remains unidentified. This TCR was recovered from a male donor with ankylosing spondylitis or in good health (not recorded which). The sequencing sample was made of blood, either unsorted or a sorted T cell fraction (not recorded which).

DNA for the CDR3: TGTGCCAGCAGTTTCTATCTAGGGCAGTCTAACTACGAGCAGTACTTC. It translates to CASSFYLGQSNYEQYF. The V call is TRBV12-3 or TRBV12-4, the J call TRBJ2-7; no definite D call. V lost 3 bases to trimming and J lost 3 bases, with 18 bases between them. The CDR3 is 16 residues long.